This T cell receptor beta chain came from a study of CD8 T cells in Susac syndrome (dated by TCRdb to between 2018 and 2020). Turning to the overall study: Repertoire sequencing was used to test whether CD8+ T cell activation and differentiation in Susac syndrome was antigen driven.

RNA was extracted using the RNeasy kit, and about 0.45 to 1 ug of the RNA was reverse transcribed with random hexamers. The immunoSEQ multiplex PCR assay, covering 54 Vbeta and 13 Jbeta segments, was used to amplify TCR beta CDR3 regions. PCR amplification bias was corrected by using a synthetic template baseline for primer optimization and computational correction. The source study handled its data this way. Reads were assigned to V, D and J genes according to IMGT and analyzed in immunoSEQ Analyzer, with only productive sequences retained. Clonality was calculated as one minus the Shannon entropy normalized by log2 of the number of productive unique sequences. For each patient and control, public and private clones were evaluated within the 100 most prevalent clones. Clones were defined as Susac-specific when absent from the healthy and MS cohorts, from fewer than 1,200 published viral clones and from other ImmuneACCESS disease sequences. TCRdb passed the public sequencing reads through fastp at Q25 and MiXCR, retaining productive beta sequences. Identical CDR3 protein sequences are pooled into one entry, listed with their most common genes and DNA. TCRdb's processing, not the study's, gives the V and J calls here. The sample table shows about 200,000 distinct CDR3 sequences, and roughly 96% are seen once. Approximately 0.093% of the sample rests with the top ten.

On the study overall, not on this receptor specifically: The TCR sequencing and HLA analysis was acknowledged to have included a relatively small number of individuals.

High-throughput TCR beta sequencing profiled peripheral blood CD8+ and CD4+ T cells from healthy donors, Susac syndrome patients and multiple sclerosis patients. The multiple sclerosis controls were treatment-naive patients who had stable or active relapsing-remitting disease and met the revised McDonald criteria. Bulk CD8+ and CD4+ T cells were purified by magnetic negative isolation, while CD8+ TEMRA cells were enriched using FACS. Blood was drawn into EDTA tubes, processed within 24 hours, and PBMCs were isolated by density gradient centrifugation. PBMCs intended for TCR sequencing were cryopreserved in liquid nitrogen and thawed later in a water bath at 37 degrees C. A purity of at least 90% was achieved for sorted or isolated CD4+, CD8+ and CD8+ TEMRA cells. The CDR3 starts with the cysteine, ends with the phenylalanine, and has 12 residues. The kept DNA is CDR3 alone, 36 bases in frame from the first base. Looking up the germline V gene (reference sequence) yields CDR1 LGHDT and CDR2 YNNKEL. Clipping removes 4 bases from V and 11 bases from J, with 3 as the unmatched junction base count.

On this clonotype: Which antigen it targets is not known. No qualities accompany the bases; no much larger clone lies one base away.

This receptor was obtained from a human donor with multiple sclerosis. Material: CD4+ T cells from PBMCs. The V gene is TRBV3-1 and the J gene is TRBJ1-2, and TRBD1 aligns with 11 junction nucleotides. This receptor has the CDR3 CASSPRDRGYTF. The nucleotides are TGTGCCAGCAGCCCCCGGGACAGGGGGTACACCTTC.